These T cell receptor beta chains were read from a single sample in a study of shared clonotypes between healthy human individuals. Assay used: immunoSEQ multiplex PCR; TCRdb lists only in-frame clones, some missing. The sample records fewer than 1.4 million clones, 70% to 80% being singletons. Sequenced material: memory CD4+ T cells from PBMCs. Every receptor here comes from a man aged 18 to 30 in good health. Some clones in this sample may be carry-over from other donors' samples. CDR3s include the opening cysteine and the closing phenylalanine or tryptophan. Fields, in order: clone size, V gene, J gene, D gene, CDR3 protein, CDR3 DNA. A D gene is named only where the DNA matches it firmly. Rows give clone size only sometimes, using once, few, many, or a class for an expanded clone.

.	TRBV25-1	TRBJ2-1	.	CASSRLGVYNEQFF	TGTGCCAGCAGTAGACTGGGGGTTTACAATGAGCAGTTCTTC
.	TRBV5-1	TRBJ2-3	.	CASSLGSLSSSTDTQYF	TGCGCCAGCAGCTTGGGGTCGTTGAGCTCTAGCACAGATACGCAGTATTTT
.	TRBV30	TRBJ2-2	.	CAWSGAGWTGELFF	TGTGCCTGGAGTGGCGCAGGGTGGACCGGGGAGCTGTTTTTT
.	TRBV7-8	TRBJ1-1	TRBD1	CASSRQGGTTEAFF	TGTGCCAGCAGCCGACAGGGGGGGACCACTGAAGCTTTCTTT
few	TRBV5-1	TRBJ2-5	TRBD2	CASSSEGTSGRYYF	TGCGCCAGCAGCTCGGAGGGCACTAGCGGGAGATATTACTTC
few	TRBV7-9	TRBJ2-3	TRBD2	CASSLNVAGPLGDTQYF	TGTGCCAGCAGCTTGAATGTAGCGGGACCCCTCGGAGATACGCAGTATTTT
.	TRBV5-1	TRBJ2-1	.	CASTGGRTYNEQFF	TGCGCCAGCACAGGAGGAAGAACCTACAATGAGCAGTTCTTC
.	TRBV29-1	TRBJ2-3	.	CSVAGRQPSDTQYF	TGCAGCGTTGCAGGTCGGCAGCCCTCAGATACGCAGTATTTT
.	TRBV7-8	TRBJ1-2	.	CASSFDSTNYGYTF	TGTGCCAGCAGCTTTGACAGCACTAACTATGGCTACACCTTC
.	TRBV4-1	TRBJ2-1	TRBD2	CASSQWTSGQLYNEQFF	TGCGCCAGCAGCCAATGGACTAGCGGGCAACTTTACAATGAGCAGTTCTTC
.	TRBV11-1	TRBJ2-7	.	CASSLAGVYEQYF	TGTGCCAGCAGCTTAGCCGGCGTCTACGAGCAGTACTTC
.	TRBV11-2	TRBJ2-1	TRBD2	CASSPIAGISYNEQFF	TGTGCCAGCAGCCCCATAGCGGGAATCTCCTACAATGAGCAGTTCTTC
once	TRBV6-4	TRBJ2-7	.	CASSGPRVVARYEQYF	TGTGCCAGCAGTGGCCCTAGGGTGGTAGCCAGGTACGAGCAGTACTTC
few	TRBV5-1	TRBJ2-7	.	CASSETGLKSYEQYF	TGCGCCAGCAGTGAAACGGGCTTGAAGTCCTACGAGCAGTACTTC
.	TRBV27	TRBJ1-2	.	CASSSRGGDYGYTF	TGTGCCAGCAGTTCCCGAGGGGGAGATTATGGCTACACCTTC
few	TRBV14	TRBJ1-3	.	CASSQGLIRGNTIYF	TGTGCCAGCAGCCAAGGCCTGATCAGAGGCAACACCATATATTTT
.	TRBV4-3	TRBJ2-3	.	CASSRGGPGTDTQYF	TGCGCCAGCAGCCGAGGAGGGCCGGGCACAGATACGCAGTATTTT
few	TRBV28	TRBJ2-7	.	CASSSGSGYEQYF	TGTGCCAGCAGTTCCGGGAGTGGCTACGAGCAGTACTTC
.	TRBV15	TRBJ2-3	.	CATSARQTDTQYF	TGTGCCACCAGCGCAAGGCAGACAGATACGCAGTATTTT
.	TRBV18	TRBJ2-1	.	CASSPYTVNEQFF	TGTGCCAGCTCACCGTATACGGTCAATGAGCAGTTCTTC
.	TRBV5-3	TRBJ1-2	.	CARSFRCEGGLHNYGYTF	TGTGCCAGAAGCTTTCGATGTGAAGGAGGGTTACACAACTATGGCTACACCTTC
.	TRBV7-3	TRBJ2-1	TRBD2	CASSSWGSRREGPRPYNEQFF	TGTGCCAGCAGCTCTTGGGGTTCACGGCGGGAGGGCCCTCGCCCCTACAATGAGCAGTTCTTC
.	TRBV18	TRBJ1-1	.	CASSPPRQNTEAFF	TGTGCCAGCTCACCACCGCGGCAGAACACTGAAGCTTTCTTT
.	TRBV4-2	TRBJ2-5	TRBD1	CASSQSQGQGETQYF	TGTGCCAGCAGCCAATCTCAAGGACAGGGGGAGACCCAGTACTTC
.	TRBV19	TRBJ1-1	TRBD1	CASRDSARTGGTEAFF	TGTGCCAGTAGAGATTCAGCGAGGACAGGGGGAACTGAAGCTTTCTTT
.	TRBV7-7	TRBJ2-5	TRBD2	CASSLTSLGETQYF	TGTGCCAGCAGCCTGACTAGCCTGGGGGAGACCCAGTACTTC
.	TRBV5-8	TRBJ1-5	TRBD1	CASSHTGASFRSNQPQHF	TGTGCCAGCAGCCATACAGGGGCTTCCTTTCGTAGCAATCAGCCCCAGCATTTT
.	TRBV18	TRBJ1-2	TRBD1	CASSPGQGYGYTF	TGTGCCAGCTCACCGGGACAGGGCTATGGCTACACCTTC
.	TRBV4-1	TRBJ2-1	.	CASSQEGAARRNNEQFF	TGCGCCAGCAGCCAAGAGGGCGCGGCTAGGCGGAACAATGAGCAGTTCTTC
.	TRBV7-9	TRBJ1-1	.	CASSLMGREGAFF	TGTGCCAGCAGCTTAATGGGCCGGGAGGGAGCTTTCTTT
few	TRBV7-9	TRBJ1-4	.	CASSSNTGDEKLFF	TGTGCCAGCAGCTCCAACACGGGAGATGAAAAACTGTTTTTT
.	TRBV5-1	TRBJ1-1	.	CASSLSTGTPEAFF	TGCGCCAGCAGCTTGTCAACAGGGACCCCTGAAGCTTTCTTT
.	TRBV10-3	TRBJ2-5	TRBD2	CAISESTSGLQETQYF	TGTGCCATCAGTGAGTCGACTAGCGGCCTCCAAGAGACCCAGTACTTC
few	TRBV19	TRBJ1-5	TRBD1	CASTGGFNQPQHF	TGTGCCAGTACAGGGGGGTTTAATCAGCCCCAGCATTTT
.	TRBV5-1	TRBJ2-5	.	CASSLEGFPGPRTQYF	TGCGCCAGCAGCTTGGAGGGGTTCCCAGGCCCACGGACCCAGTACTTC
.	TRBV5-1	TRBJ2-1	TRBD1	CASTGQGYNEQFF	TGCGCCAGCACGGGACAGGGATACAATGAGCAGTTCTTC
.	TRBV27	TRBJ2-3	.	CASSLDPGGTDTQYF	TGTGCCAGCAGCCTTGACCCAGGTGGCACAGATACGCAGTATTTT
few	TRBV7-9	TRBJ2-2	TRBD2	CASTPASGANTGELFF	TGTGCCAGCACCCCCGCTAGCGGGGCTAACACCGGGGAGCTGTTTTTT
.	TRBV6-6	TRBJ1-2	TRBD1	CASSRQGVSPYGYTF	TGTGCCAGCAGCCGACAGGGGGTTTCCCCCTATGGCTACACCTTC
.	TRBV28	TRBJ1-5	.	CASTRGPGDQPQHF	TGTGCCAGCACAAGAGGGCCAGGGGATCAGCCCCAGCATTTT
many	TRBV6-6	TRBJ1-1	.	CASSPPGRSNTEAFF	TGTGCCAGCAGTCCCCCGGGACGGAGTAACACTGAAGCTTTCTTT
many	TRBV10-3	TRBJ2-2	TRBD2	CAISGILAGEVGGELFF	TGTGCCATCAGTGGAATACTAGCGGGAGAAGTGGGCGGGGAGCTGTTTTTT